Presented here are 10 T cell receptor beta chains from one specimen sequenced in a study of beta chain features in type 1 diabetes. General study points: Shorter TCRB CDR3s, moderately but significantly so, were found in Type 1 diabetes patients in all four CD4+ subsets.

Antigens for these TCRs are unknown. Sequenced material consisted of expressed TCRB transcripts (all of the isolated RNA was reverse transcribed). TCRdb keeps only in-frame clones here, not all; method: immunoSEQ multiplex PCR. Of about 700,000 clones detected, 13% appear once; the ten largest clones hold 0.02% to 0.025%. Sequences were obtained from naive CD4+ T cells from blood. The receptors derive from a young man with type 1 diabetes.

This clone came up a few times. V is TRBV9 and J is TRBJ1-1; D is undetermined. V dropped 0 bases and J dropped 11 bases, with 14 bases sitting between them. The CDR3 contains 13 residues. The germline V gene has CDR1 SGDLS and CDR2 YYNGEE. This CDR3 is CASSVGPFTWAFF. CDR3 DNA sequence: TGTGCCAGCAGCGTAGGTCCCTTTACTTGGGCTTTCTTT.

The chain recombines TRBV18 with TRBJ2-1; D not certain. The CDR3 is 14 amino acids. V was trimmed by 3 bases and J by 9 bases, leaving 15 bases between them. Germline V gives CDR1 KGHSH, CDR2 LQKENI. CDR3 sequence reads: CASSPDRLDGEQFF. The CDR3 nucleotides read TGTGCCAGCTCACCGGACCGACTTGATGGTGAGCAGTTCTTC.

V usage is TRBV18 and J usage is TRBJ2-7; D may be TRBD1 or TRBD2 (5 bases each). In germline, CDR1 is KGHSH, CDR2 LQKENI. The CDR3 extends over 16 amino acids. V lost 2 bases and J 1 base, leaving 15 bases between the germline ends. Here the CDR3 DNA reads TGTGCCAGCTCACCAAAAGGGACGGCGAAATCCTACGAGCAGTACTTC. Its translation is CASSPKGTAKSYEQYF.

This chain uses TRBV28 with TRBJ1-5; 8 bases agree with TRBD1. The V gene end was trimmed by 6 bases and the J gene end by 4 bases; junction bases not matched to a gene: 8. CDR3 length equals 15 residues. The germline V gene encodes CDR1 MDHEN and CDR2 SYDVKM. For the CDR3, the DNA is TGTGCCAGCAGCCCAGGGGGCGCGGGGAATCAGCCCCAGCATTTT. Its translation: CASSPGGAGNQPQHF.

In DNA, the CDR3 is TGTGCCAGCAGTCCCGGGGTGGCACAAGAGACCCAGTACTTC. It yields the protein CASSPGVAQETQYF. V gene TRBV6-5 combines with J gene TRBJ2-5; perhaps TRBD2 as D (5 bases). V was clipped by 5 bases and J by 2 bases, with 12 bases between them. This CDR3 is built from 14 residues. The V gene's germline CDR1 is MNHEY and CDR2 SVGAGI.

This clone was recorded a few times. This chain connects TRBV14 to TRBJ2-6, with no clear D. The CDR3 extends over 15 amino acids. CDR1 and CDR2 (germline): SGHDN, FVKESK. The germline V and J ends were trimmed by 6 bases and 0 bases, with 9 bases remaining between them. CDR3 in amino acids: CASSRSRSGANVLTF. CDR3 DNA: TGTGCCAGCAGTCGAAGTCGCTCTGGGGCCAACGTCCTGACTTTC.

A few counts support this clone. This chain uses TRBV27 with TRBJ2-1; D is uncertain. From germline, CDR1 is MNHEY and CDR2 SMNVEV (reference sequence). This CDR3 is 12 amino acids long. Trimming pared 4 bases from V and 10 bases from J, leaving 11 bases between. The DNA for the CDR3 is TGTGCCAGCAGTTCCTCTACCGGGGAGCAGTTCTTC. It yields the protein CASSSSTGEQFF.

Comments on this clone: Other DNA sequences of this sample code for an identical CDR3. V is TRBV4-1 and J is TRBJ1-2; D is undetermined. The V gene's germline CDR1 is MGHRA and CDR2 YSYEKL. The CDR3 is 13 amino acids. Trimming removed 1 base from V and 5 bases from J, with 8 bases in between. CDR3 amino acids: CASSQGGDYGYTF. The CDR3 bases are TGCGCCAGCAGCCAAGGGGGAGATTATGGCTACACCTTC.

The genes are TRBV7-9 and TRBJ2-5; TRBD1 agrees at 9 bases. Germline V gene data show CDR1 as SEHNR and CDR2 as FQNEAQ (reference sequence). The V gene end was trimmed by 3 bases and the J gene end by 3 bases; junction bases not matched to a gene: 2. The CDR3 runs to 14 residues. This CDR3 reads CASSLGDREETQYF. Here the CDR3 DNA reads TGTGCCAGCAGCTTGGGGGACAGGGAAGAGACCCAGTACTTC.

V gene TRBV15 combines with J gene TRBJ1-4, with TRBD1 matching over 7 bases. This CDR3 comprises 15 residues. Looked up from germline, CDR1 is LNHNV and CDR2 is YYDKDF (reference sequence). V shed 8 bases, J shed 4 bases, and the junction held 10 bases outside the gene matches. This CDR3 reads CATAGGQLDNEKLFF. CDR3 nucleotides: TGTGCCACCGCAGGGGGACAGCTCGATAATGAAAAACTGTTTTTT.